These 9 T cell receptor beta chains were all obtained from the same sample, sequenced in a study of T cell changes during pregnancy in multiple sclerosis. The assay was immunoSEQ multiplex PCR, and TCRdb's table has in-frame clones only and misses some. The sample yields 60,000 to 65,000 clones, about 92% seen once. The sample here was peripheral blood, taken in the first trimester of pregnancy. These receptors were obtained from a female donor with multiple sclerosis, enrolled in a pregnancy study.

This chain joins TRBV2 and TRBJ1-4; D gene uncertain. Trimming cost V 1 base and J 8 bases, with 14 bases left between them. Germline-derived CDR1 and CDR2 are SNHLY and FYNNEI. The CDR3 is made up of 15 amino acids. CDR3 nucleotide sequence: TGTGCCAGCAGTGAAGGGCGGCCGGCGGGAGAAAAACTGTTTTTT. Translated: CASSEGRPAGEKLFF. Using reference TRBV2 and TRBJ1-4 for the parts outside the CDR3, the full variable domain is EPEVTQTPSHQVTQMGQEVILRCVPISNHLYFYWYRQILGQKVEFLVSFYNNEISEKSEIFDDQFSVERPDGSNFTLKIRSTKLEDSAMYFCASSEGRPAGEKLFFGSGTQLSVL.

V usage is TRBV7-2 and J usage is TRBJ1-2, with D tentatively TRBD1 (5 bases). V shed 5 bases and J shed 4 bases, with 14 bases lying between them. CDR3 length equals 14 residues. Per germline, CDR1 SGHTA and CDR2 FQGNSA. The CDR3, as DNA: TGTGCCAGCAGCCCCGACAGCTCCTCCTATGGCTACACCTTC. Translating it yields CASSPDSSSYGYTF.

The chain is built from TRBV28 and TRBJ2-1; tentative D call: TRBD1 (5 bases). The CDR3 has 14 residues. Per germline, CDR1 MDHEN and CDR2 SYDVKM. V gave up 3 bases and J gave up 3 bases, with 9 bases separating them. The CDR3 sequence: CASSLDKLYNEQFF. CDR3 DNA sequence: TGTGCCAGCAGTTTGGACAAGCTCTACAATGAGCAGTTCTTC.

This rearrangement joins TRBV7-9 to TRBJ2-1; 11 bases fit TRBD2. V lost 4 bases, J lost 10 bases, and 9 bases stayed unmatched. The CDR3 spans 15 residues. CDR1 is SEHNR and CDR2 is FQNEAQ in the germline V gene (reference sequence). The CDR3 loop is CASSSLAGGPVEQFF. The CDR3, as DNA: TGTGCCAGCAGCTCTCTAGCGGGAGGACCGGTGGAGCAGTTCTTC.

V usage is TRBV10-3 and J usage is TRBJ2-7; D may be TRBD1 (7 bases). Trimming cost V 4 bases and J 4 bases, with 11 bases left between them. There are 13 residues in the CDR3. Germline lookup yields CDR1 ENHRY and CDR2 SYGVKD. The CDR3 sequence: CAISAQGGYEQYF. The CDR3 bases are TGTGCCATCAGTGCCCAGGGGGGTTACGAGCAGTACTTC.

The V call is TRBV11-1, the J call TRBJ2-7; a possible D gene is TRBD1 (6 bases). Germline CDR1 is SGHAT and CDR2 is FQDESV (reference sequence). The CDR3 consists of 14 residues. Trimming shortened V by 3 bases and J by 5 bases, and 14 bases separated the two germline ends. DNA for the CDR3: TGTGCCAGCAGCTTTGGGGACAATGTAAACGAGCAGTACTTC. It encodes CASSFGDNVNEQYF.

The chain uses TRBV15 and TRBJ2-1; 9 nucleotides align to TRBD1. The ends lost 3 bases at V and 8 bases at J; junction bases unmatched: 8. This CDR3 is built from 15 residues. Germline CDR1 LNHNV, CDR2 YYDKDF (reference sequence). The CDR3 coding sequence is TGTGCCACCAGCAGGCGGGACAGGGTTAGGGATGAGCAGTTCTTC. Amino acid sequence: CATSRRDRVRDEQFF. The whole variable domain, filled in from reference TRBV15 and TRBJ2-1, reads DAMVIQNPRYQVTQFGKPVTLSCSQTLNHNVMYWYQQKSSQAPKLLFHYYDKDFNNEADTPDNFQSRRPNTSFCFLDIRSPGLGDTAMYLCATSRRDRVRDEQFFGPGTRLTVL.

This clone was seen just once. J is TRBJ1-3 and V is TRBV7-3; D remains ambiguous. The CDR3 spans 14 residues. The germline V gene encodes CDR1 SGHTA and CDR2 FQGTGA. V was trimmed by 3 bases and J by 2 bases, leaving 8 bases between them. This CDR3 reads CASSLGGPGNTIYF. In DNA, the CDR3 is TGTGCCAGCAGCTTGGGAGGGCCTGGAAACACCATATATTTT.

J is TRBJ2-5 and V is TRBV4-1; D might be TRBD1 (6 bases). The end of the DNA is better explained by TRBJ2-7, so the J call may be wrong. The CDR3 spans 14 residues. Germline V gene sequence: CDR1 MGHRA, CDR2 YSYEKL. DNA for the CDR3: TGCGCCAGCAGCCCGATGGACAGCTTCTACGAGCAGTACTTC. Its protein is CASSPMDSFYEQYF.